A selection of T cell receptor beta chains follows, all from one sample in a study of healthy donors' naive CD4 and CD8 T cells. TCRdb recomputed calls from the reads with MiXCR, one row per CDR3 protein. The sample yields about 200,000 distinct CDR3 sequences, around 74% seen once. The source material was naive CD4+ and CD8+ T cells sorted from blood, pooled from several donors. These receptors originate from a pool of human donors in good health; the sample pools cells from several healthy donors. Both conserved end residues are part of each CDR3. D genes are given only for firm matches. The listing skips clone size in some rows; elsewhere it reads once, few, many or a size class.

>TRBJ1-2|-|once|TRBV12-5
CASGLLGSYTF
TGTGCTAGTGGTTTGTTGGGAAGCTACACCTTC
>TRBJ2-7|TRBD2|once|TRBV20-1
CSARLAGVFQEQYF
TGCAGTGCTAGGCTAGCGGGAGTATTCCAAGAGCAGTACTTC
>TRBJ1-2|TRBD1|-|TRBV29-1
CSATGQGAFYGYTF
TGCAGCGCCACGGGACAGGGGGCCTTTTATGGCTACACCTTC
>TRBJ2-1|-|-|TRBV6-5
CASSYKLGSYNEQFF
TGTGCCAGCAGTTACAAACTGGGGTCCTACAATGAGCAGTTCTTC
>TRBJ1-1|TRBD1|-|TRBV30
CAWTLSGGGEAFF
TGTGCCTGGACCCTGTCAGGGGGCGGTGAAGCTTTCTTT
>TRBJ2-3|-|-|TRBV5-4
CASSLVVSQTADTQYF
TGTGCCAGCAGCTTGGTCGTCAGCCAAACGGCAGATACGCAGTATTTT
>TRBJ1-2|-|-|TRBV5-5
CASSLSGLANYGYTF
TGTGCCAGCAGCCTCTCCGGTTTAGCTAACTATGGCTACACCTTC
>TRBJ2-1|-|few|TRBV27
CASSLPRVAYNEQFF
TGTGCCAGCAGTTTGCCCAGGGTCGCCTACAATGAGCAGTTCTTC
>TRBJ2-1|TRBD2|-|TRBV29-1
CSVEGSGSSYNEQFF
TGCAGCGTTGAAGGTAGCGGGAGCTCCTACAATGAGCAGTTCTTC
>TRBJ2-7|-|-|TRBV2
CASSENEGDEQYF
TGTGCCAGCAGTGAAAACGAGGGCGACGAGCAGTACTTC
>TRBJ2-3|TRBD2|-|TRBV29-1
CSARLAGLTDTQYF
TGCAGCGCCAGACTAGCGGGACTCACAGATACGCAGTATTTT
>TRBJ1-5|-|-|TRBV6-2/TRBV6-3
CASGRWGNQPQHF
TGTGCCAGCGGACGGTGGGGCAATCAGCCCCAGCATTTT
>TRBJ2-5|-|-|TRBV29-1
CSVGGRGTETQYF
TGCAGCGTTGGGGGCCGCGGTACGGAGACCCAGTACTTC
>TRBJ2-1|-|-|TRBV27
CASSFVRGSYNEQFF
TGTGCCAGCAGTTTTGTTCGGGGGTCCTACAATGAGCAGTTCTTC
>TRBJ2-7|-|-|TRBV29-1
CSVLDRNSYEQYF
TGCAGCGTTTTAGACAGGAACTCTTACGAGCAGTACTTC
>TRBJ1-1|-|-|TRBV6-5
CASSSPRQPRTTEAFF
TGTGCCAGCAGCTCTCCTCGACAGCCCCGGACGACTGAAGCTTTCTTT
>TRBJ2-1|TRBD2|-|TRBV29-1
CSVVLGLAGAEQFF
TGCAGCGTTGTCCTAGGACTAGCGGGAGCCGAGCAGTTCTTC
>TRBJ2-1|-|-|TRBV29-1
CSSDRVGLRSYNEQFF
TGCAGCTCGGACCGCGTAGGGCTGCGCTCCTACAATGAGCAGTTCTTC
>TRBJ2-7|TRBD2|-|TRBV29-1
CSVGLTSGGYEQYF
TGCAGCGTTGGGCTGACTAGCGGGGGCTACGAGCAGTACTTC
>TRBJ2-1|-|-|TRBV12-3/TRBV12-4
CASSLDFREQFF
TGTGCCAGCAGTTTAGACTTCCGGGAGCAGTTCTTC
>TRBJ2-5|TRBD1|-|TRBV29-1
CSGTGAINQETQYF
TGCAGCGGCACAGGGGCGATAAATCAAGAGACCCAGTACTTC